These T cell receptor beta chains were read from a single sample in a study of T cell repertoires in cytomegalovirus infection. TCRdb fed the reads into MiXCR, producing one record per CDR3 protein. The sample includes about 130,000 distinct CDR3 sequences, 8.8% seen only once; the top ten take 10%. Sequencing was performed on PBMCs. The receptors originated from a human donor in good health (CMV status not recorded). Some clones in this sample may be carry-over from other donors' samples. CDR3s include the opening cysteine and the closing phenylalanine or tryptophan. D genes are given only for firm matches. The listing skips clone size in some rows; elsewhere it reads once, few, many or a size class.

j_call: TRBJ2-1; clone_size: many; d_call: TRBD2; v_call: TRBV7-3; cdr3_aa: CASSPGLAPNEQFF; cdr3_nt: TGTGCCAGCAGCCCCGGACTAGCTCCCAATGAGCAGTTCTTC
j_call: TRBJ2-2; clone_size: many; d_call: -; v_call: TRBV15; cdr3_aa: CATSRERADMNTGELFF; cdr3_nt: TGTGCCACCAGCAGAGAGAGGGCAGACATGAACACCGGGGAGCTGTTTTTT
j_call: TRBJ2-1; clone_size: many; d_call: TRBD1; v_call: TRBV7-2; cdr3_aa: CASSPQGVGLGLWVSEQFF; cdr3_nt: TGTGCCAGCAGCCCCCAGGGGGTGGGTTTGGGATTATGGGTCAGTGAGCAGTTCTTC
j_call: TRBJ1-1; clone_size: many; d_call: -; v_call: TRBV7-8; cdr3_aa: CASSHQSEAFF; cdr3_nt: TGTGCCAGCAGCCACCAGTCTGAAGCTTTCTTT
j_call: TRBJ2-3; clone_size: few; d_call: TRBD2; v_call: TRBV2; cdr3_aa: CASSGGLAGFTDTQYF; cdr3_nt: TGTGCCAGCAGTGGAGGACTAGCGGGGTTCACAGATACGCAGTATTTT
j_call: TRBJ1-5; clone_size: many; d_call: -; v_call: TRBV12-3/TRBV12-4; cdr3_aa: CASSLAATTGGRGNQPQHF; cdr3_nt: TGTGCCAGCAGTTTAGCGGCAACGACGGGGGGGCGAGGCAATCAGCCCCAGCATTTT
j_call: TRBJ2-3; clone_size: -; d_call: -; v_call: TRBV7-6; cdr3_aa: CASSHLVQYF; cdr3_nt: TGTGCCAGCAGCCATCTGGTGCAGTATTTT
j_call: TRBJ2-1; clone_size: many; d_call: -; v_call: TRBV20-1; cdr3_aa: CSARVDAVGSYNEQFF; cdr3_nt: TGCAGTGCTAGAGTTGACGCAGTCGGGTCCTACAATGAGCAGTTCTTC
j_call: TRBJ1-1; clone_size: many; d_call: TRBD1; v_call: TRBV28; cdr3_aa: CASSLYSGGTEAFF; cdr3_nt: TGTGCCAGCAGTTTATATTCAGGGGGCACTGAAGCTTTCTTT
j_call: TRBJ1-5; clone_size: few; d_call: -; v_call: TRBV29-1; cdr3_aa: CSVNTGFSNQPQHF; cdr3_nt: TGCAGCGTAAACACTGGCTTTAGCAATCAGCCCCAGCATTTT
j_call: TRBJ2-7; clone_size: many; d_call: TRBD2; v_call: TRBV28; cdr3_aa: CASRPIPGTSDYEQYF; cdr3_nt: TGTGCCAGCAGACCTATCCCCGGTACTAGCGACTACGAGCAGTACTTC
j_call: TRBJ1-5; clone_size: many; d_call: -; v_call: TRBV2; cdr3_aa: CASSEPANNQPQHF; cdr3_nt: TGTGCCAGCAGTGAACCAGCAAACAATCAGCCCCAGCATTTT
j_call: TRBJ2-3; clone_size: many; d_call: TRBD1; v_call: TRBV5-4; cdr3_aa: CASSLRSTGADTQYF; cdr3_nt: TGTGCCAGCAGCTTGAGGTCAACAGGGGCAGATACGCAGTATTTT
j_call: TRBJ2-7; clone_size: -; d_call: TRBD1; v_call: TRBV5-1; cdr3_aa: CASSLDGQGAYEQYF; cdr3_nt: TGCGCCAGCAGCTTGGACGGACAGGGGGCCTACGAGCAGTACTTC
j_call: TRBJ1-1; clone_size: few; d_call: -; v_call: TRBV28; cdr3_aa: CATGRANTEAFF; cdr3_nt: TGTGCCACCGGGAGGGCGAACACTGAAGCTTTCTTT
j_call: TRBJ2-5; clone_size: few; d_call: -; v_call: TRBV3-1; cdr3_aa: CASSHPAGQETQYF; cdr3_nt: TGTGCCAGCAGCCACCCGGCGGGCCAAGAGACCCAGTACTTC
j_call: TRBJ2-3; clone_size: many; d_call: -; v_call: TRBV19; cdr3_aa: CASSPNRVLGADTQYF; cdr3_nt: TGTGCCAGTAGTCCGAACAGGGTTCTGGGAGCCGATACGCAGTATTTT
j_call: TRBJ2-7; clone_size: many; d_call: -; v_call: TRBV11-2; cdr3_aa: CASSFSFRTASEQYF; cdr3_nt: TGTGCCAGCAGCTTTAGCTTCAGGACAGCGTCCGAGCAGTACTTC
j_call: TRBJ1-2; clone_size: few; d_call: TRBD1; v_call: TRBV9; cdr3_aa: CASSGTGGDYTF; cdr3_nt: TGTGCCAGCAGCGGTACAGGGGGCGACTACACCTTC
j_call: TRBJ2-2; clone_size: -; d_call: -; v_call: TRBV18; cdr3_aa: CASSPREASSNTGELFF; cdr3_nt: TGTGCCAGCTCACCAAGGGAGGCCTCTTCGAACACCGGGGAGCTGTTTTTT
j_call: TRBJ2-2; clone_size: -; d_call: -; v_call: TRBV20-1; cdr3_aa: CSVPGRSYTGELFF; cdr3_nt: TGCAGTGTCCCGGGCCGCTCCTACACCGGGGAGCTGTTTTTT
j_call: TRBJ1-1; clone_size: many; d_call: -; v_call: TRBV29-1; cdr3_aa: CSVGSLTPWNTEAFF; cdr3_nt: TGCAGCGTTGGGAGCTTAACACCATGGAACACTGAAGCTTTCTTT
j_call: TRBJ1-1; clone_size: -; d_call: -; v_call: TRBV14; cdr3_aa: CASSASLVDTEAFF; cdr3_nt: TGTGCCAGCAGTGCGTCGCTGGTTGACACTGAAGCTTTCTTT
j_call: TRBJ1-2; clone_size: -; d_call: -; v_call: TRBV12-5; cdr3_aa: CASGLDPLAGYTF; cdr3_nt: TGTGCTAGTGGTTTGGACCCCTTAGCTGGCTACACCTTC
j_call: TRBJ2-7; clone_size: many; d_call: -; v_call: TRBV6-5; cdr3_aa: CASSTRTAYEQYF; cdr3_nt: TGTGCCAGCAGTACCCGGACAGCCTACGAGCAGTACTTC
j_call: TRBJ1-1; clone_size: few; d_call: -; v_call: TRBV20-1; cdr3_aa: CSARWGVWTEAFF; cdr3_nt: TGCAGTGCCAGGTGGGGGGTCTGGACTGAAGCTTTCTTT
j_call: TRBJ2-5; clone_size: many; d_call: -; v_call: TRBV7-9; cdr3_aa: CASSPGTPRKTQYF; cdr3_nt: TGTGCCAGCAGCCCAGGGACTCCCCGAAAGACCCAGTACTTC
j_call: TRBJ2-4; clone_size: many; d_call: -; v_call: TRBV6-1; cdr3_aa: CASRGEAKNIQYF; cdr3_nt: TGTGCCAGCAGAGGGGAAGCCAAAAACATTCAGTACTTC
j_call: TRBJ1-5; clone_size: few; d_call: TRBD1; v_call: TRBV7-9; cdr3_aa: CASSPTGGGNQPQHF; cdr3_nt: TGTGCCAGCAGTCCGACAGGGGGTGGCAATCAGCCCCAGCATTTT
j_call: TRBJ2-3; clone_size: few; d_call: -; v_call: TRBV3-1; cdr3_aa: CASSQGLHTDTQYF; cdr3_nt: TGTGCCAGCAGCCAAGGGCTGCACACAGATACGCAGTATTTT
j_call: TRBJ2-3; clone_size: many; d_call: -; v_call: TRBV7-6; cdr3_aa: CASSLANGRAHTDTQYF; cdr3_nt: TGTGCCAGCAGCTTAGCCAACGGCAGGGCTCACACAGATACGCAGTATTTT
j_call: TRBJ1-1; clone_size: few; d_call: TRBD1; v_call: TRBV9; cdr3_aa: CASSVDLPGQGRTEAFF; cdr3_nt: TGTGCCAGCAGCGTGGATCTTCCGGGACAGGGTCGAACTGAAGCTTTCTTT
j_call: TRBJ1-5; clone_size: many; d_call: -; v_call: TRBV11-2; cdr3_aa: CASSLAQGWPQHF; cdr3_nt: TGTGCCAGCAGCTTAGCTCAGGGGTGGCCCCAGCATTTT
j_call: TRBJ2-1; clone_size: many; d_call: TRBD2; v_call: TRBV25-1; cdr3_aa: CASSEAGGAYNEQFF; cdr3_nt: TGTGCCAGCAGTGAAGCGGGAGGGGCCTACAATGAGCAGTTCTTC
j_call: TRBJ1-1; clone_size: many; d_call: TRBD1; v_call: TRBV28; cdr3_aa: CASSLSRGLNTEAFF; cdr3_nt: TGTGCCAGCAGTCTTTCTAGGGGGCTGAACACTGAAGCTTTCTTT
j_call: TRBJ1-1; clone_size: -; d_call: -; v_call: TRBV9; cdr3_aa: CASSAAEGGGTEAFF; cdr3_nt: TGTGCCAGCAGCGCCGCCGAAGGAGGAGGCACTGAAGCTTTCTTT
j_call: TRBJ2-1; clone_size: many; d_call: -; v_call: TRBV20-1; cdr3_aa: CSARDLDLAVNEQFF; cdr3_nt: TGCAGTGCTAGAGATCTCGACCTGGCAGTGAATGAGCAGTTCTTC
j_call: TRBJ1-4; clone_size: many; d_call: TRBD1; v_call: TRBV7-8; cdr3_aa: CASSLEWGLGGEREKLFF; cdr3_nt: TGTGCCAGCAGCTTAGAATGGGGGTTAGGGGGCGAGCGTGAAAAACTGTTTTTT
j_call: TRBJ1-4; clone_size: many; d_call: TRBD1; v_call: TRBV28; cdr3_aa: CASSEILGQGIVKLFF; cdr3_nt: TGTGCCAGCAGCGAGATTTTGGGACAGGGGATAGTGAAACTGTTTTTT
j_call: TRBJ2-7; clone_size: many; d_call: -; v_call: TRBV20-1; cdr3_aa: CSARDEWGKTYEQYF; cdr3_nt: TGCAGTGCTAGAGATGAGTGGGGGAAAACTTACGAGCAGTACTTC
j_call: TRBJ2-7; clone_size: many; d_call: TRBD2; v_call: TRBV7-2; cdr3_aa: CASSNLAGGIDEQYF; cdr3_nt: TGTGCCAGCAGCAACCTAGCGGGGGGGATCGACGAGCAGTACTTC
j_call: TRBJ2-2; clone_size: few; d_call: TRBD1; v_call: TRBV28; cdr3_aa: CASSPPGQGSGELFF; cdr3_nt: TGTGCCAGCAGTCCCCCCGGACAGGGGAGCGGGGAGCTGTTTTTT
j_call: TRBJ1-6; clone_size: many; d_call: -; v_call: TRBV5-1; cdr3_aa: CASSEPGNSPLHF; cdr3_nt: TGCGCCAGCAGCGAACCAGGGAATTCACCCCTCCACTTT
j_call: TRBJ2-7; clone_size: few; d_call: -; v_call: TRBV28; cdr3_aa: CASSPPTRAEQYF; cdr3_nt: TGTGCCAGCAGTCCTCCCACGAGGGCTGAGCAGTACTTC
j_call: TRBJ1-2; clone_size: few; d_call: -; v_call: TRBV14; cdr3_aa: CASSQDLGPAAAYGYTF; cdr3_nt: TGTGCCAGCAGCCAAGACCTTGGGCCCGCCGCCGCCTATGGCTACACCTTC
j_call: TRBJ2-1; clone_size: many; d_call: -; v_call: TRBV28; cdr3_aa: CASTARVPNEQFF; cdr3_nt: TGTGCCAGCACCGCCAGGGTCCCGAATGAGCAGTTCTTC
j_call: TRBJ2-3; clone_size: many; d_call: -; v_call: TRBV7-7; cdr3_aa: CASSLDLGSDTQYF; cdr3_nt: TGTGCCAGCAGCTTAGACCTCGGGTCGGATACGCAGTATTTT
j_call: TRBJ1-5; clone_size: many; d_call: -; v_call: TRBV7-9; cdr3_aa: CASSLGGWGQPQHF; cdr3_nt: TGTGCCAGCAGCTTAGGAGGTTGGGGCCAGCCCCAGCATTTT
j_call: TRBJ1-5; clone_size: few; d_call: -; v_call: TRBV19; cdr3_aa: CASSIWHLNQPQHF; cdr3_nt: TGTGCCAGTAGTATTTGGCACCTCAATCAGCCCCAGCATTTT
j_call: TRBJ2-5; clone_size: -; d_call: -; v_call: TRBV19; cdr3_aa: CASSLGQFQETQYF; cdr3_nt: TGTGCCAGTAGTCTTGGACAGTTCCAAGAGACCCAGTACTTC
j_call: TRBJ1-4; clone_size: many; d_call: -; v_call: TRBV20-1; cdr3_aa: CSARDIRIAGHEKLFF; cdr3_nt: TGCAGTGCTAGAGATATAAGGATAGCGGGTCATGAAAAACTGTTTTTT
j_call: TRBJ1-5; clone_size: many; d_call: -; v_call: TRBV12-3/TRBV12-4; cdr3_aa: CASSQGDDQPQHF; cdr3_nt: TGTGCCAGCAGTCAAGGGGATGATCAGCCCCAGCATTTT
j_call: TRBJ1-2; clone_size: many; d_call: TRBD1; v_call: TRBV5-1; cdr3_aa: CASSPRDSDNYGYTF; cdr3_nt: TGCGCCAGCAGCCCCCGGGACAGCGATAACTATGGCTACACCTTC
j_call: TRBJ1-1; clone_size: -; d_call: TRBD1; v_call: TRBV2; cdr3_aa: CASSDQGQGTEAFF; cdr3_nt: TGTGCCAGCAGTGATCAGGGACAGGGCACTGAAGCTTTCTTT
j_call: TRBJ1-1; clone_size: -; d_call: TRBD1; v_call: TRBV14; cdr3_aa: CASSQVGTAHTEAFF; cdr3_nt: TGTGCCAGCAGCCAAGTTGGGACAGCACACACTGAAGCTTTCTTT
j_call: TRBJ1-5; clone_size: many; d_call: TRBD1; v_call: TRBV28; cdr3_aa: CASSPPTGAGQPQHF; cdr3_nt: TGTGCCAGCAGTCCACCGACAGGGGCGGGTCAGCCCCAGCATTTT
j_call: TRBJ2-3; clone_size: many; d_call: TRBD2; v_call: TRBV12-3/TRBV12-4; cdr3_aa: CASSLELAGGDTQYF; cdr3_nt: TGTGCCAGCAGTTTAGAACTAGCGGGGGGAGATACGCAGTATTTT
j_call: TRBJ2-3; clone_size: -; d_call: TRBD1; v_call: TRBV5-1; cdr3_aa: CASSLQGADTDTQYF; cdr3_nt: TGCGCCAGCAGCTTACAGGGGGCTGATACAGATACGCAGTATTTT
j_call: TRBJ2-6; clone_size: -; d_call: -; v_call: TRBV28; cdr3_aa: CASSTSGANVLTF; cdr3_nt: TGTGCCAGCAGTACCTCTGGGGCCAACGTCCTGACTTTC